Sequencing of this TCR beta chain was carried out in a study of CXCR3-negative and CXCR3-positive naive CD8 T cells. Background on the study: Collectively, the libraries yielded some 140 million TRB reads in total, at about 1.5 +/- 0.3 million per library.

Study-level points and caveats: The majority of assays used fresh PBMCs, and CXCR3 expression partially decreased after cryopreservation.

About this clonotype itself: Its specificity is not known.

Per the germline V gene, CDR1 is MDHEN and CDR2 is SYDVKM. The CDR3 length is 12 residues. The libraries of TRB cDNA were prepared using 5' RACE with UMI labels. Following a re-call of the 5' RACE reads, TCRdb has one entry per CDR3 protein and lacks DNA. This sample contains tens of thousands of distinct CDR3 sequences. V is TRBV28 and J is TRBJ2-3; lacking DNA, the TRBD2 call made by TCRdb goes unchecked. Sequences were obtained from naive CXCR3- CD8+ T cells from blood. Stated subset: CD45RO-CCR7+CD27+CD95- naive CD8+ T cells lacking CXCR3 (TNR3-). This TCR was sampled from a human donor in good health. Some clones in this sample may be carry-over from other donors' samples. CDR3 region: CASSQAADTQYF.